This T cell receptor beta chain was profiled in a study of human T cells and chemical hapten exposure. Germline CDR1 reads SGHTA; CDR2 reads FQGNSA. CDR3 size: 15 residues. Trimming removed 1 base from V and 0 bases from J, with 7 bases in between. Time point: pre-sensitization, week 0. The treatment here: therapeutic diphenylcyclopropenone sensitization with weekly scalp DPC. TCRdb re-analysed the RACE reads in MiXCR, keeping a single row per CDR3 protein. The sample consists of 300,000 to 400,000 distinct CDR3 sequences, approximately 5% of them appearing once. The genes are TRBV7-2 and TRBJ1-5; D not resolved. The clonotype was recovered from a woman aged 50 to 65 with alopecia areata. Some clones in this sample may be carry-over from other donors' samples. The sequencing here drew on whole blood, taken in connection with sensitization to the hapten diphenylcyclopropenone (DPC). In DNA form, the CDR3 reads TGTGCCAGCAGCTTAGGGCCCTATAGCAATCAGCCCCAGCATTTT. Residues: CASSLGPYSNQPQHF. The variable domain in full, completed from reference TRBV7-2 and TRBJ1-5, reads GAGVSQSPSNKVTEKGKDVELRCDPISGHTALYWYRQSLGQGLEFLIYFQGNSAPDKSGLPSDRFSAERTGGSVSTLTIQRTQQEDSAVYLCASSLGPYSNQPQHFGDGTRLSIL.